Listed below are T cell receptor beta chains from one sample, sequenced in a study of cytotoxic CD8 clonotypes in ibrutinib-treated CLL. The method was immunoSEQ multiplex PCR; TCRdb's version includes in-frame clones alone and lacks a portion of them. The table has approximately 190,000 clones, approximately 70% seen once. The material was PBMCs, obtained after 12 months of ibrutinib treatment. These receptors came from a human donor with chronic lymphocytic leukemia. Both conserved end residues are trimmed from each CDR3.

v_call | cdr3_length | cdr3_aa
TRBV16 | 13 | ASSQTRDRGLEQF
TRBV6-1 | 10 | ASGDGLSPLH
TRBV2 | 13 | ASSGISSSTGELF
TRBV27 | 12 | ASSPGGAWDGYT
TRBV27 | 12 | ASSLAGGGNEQF
TRBV15 | 11 | ATSGGSWNTQY
TRBV6-5 | 11 | ASTVTGGNTIY
TRBV5-6 | 12 | ASSFRGRFYGYT
TRBV4-3 | 14 | ASSQDQGGNSYEQY
TRBV27 | 13 | ASSRYRGLNQPQH
TRBV19 | 13 | ASSRGTGNFNEQF
TRBV9 | 11 | ASSLDPQTEAF
TRBV4-2 | 11 | ASSQEYTGELF
TRBV12-5 | 10 | ASATWGDTQY
TRBV5-1 | 17 | ASSLNSVGQAYSGNTIY
TRBV6-5 | 14 | ASSFGRTVHNYGYT
TRBV30 | 13 | AWSVGTGVRYEQY
TRBV4-1 | 15 | ASSLSGQGATGQPQH
TRBV5-1 | 11 | ASSLGDNYGYT
TRBV11-2 | 15 | ASSLDGASGAQETQY
TRBV5-6 | 13 | ASSFIKRRTDTQY
TRBV6-5 | 13 | ASSYGQYSYNEQF
TRBV30 | 12 | AWNLYRGLNEQF
TRBV9 | 13 | ASSVGPRWNTEAF
TRBV5-1 | 16 | ASSLRPSGGASQETQY
TRBV19 | 13 | ASSKQMLHDTEAF